The rows below give T cell receptor beta chains drawn from one sample of a study of technical replicates of blood from several donors. Only in-frame clones appear in the TCRdb table, and some are missing; sequencing was by immunoSEQ multiplex PCR. The sample includes about 89,000 clones, about 94% seen only once; the top ten take about 0.25%. The sequenced sample was T cells isolated from PBMCs. The receptors stem from a human donor in good health. Each CDR3 is given with its conserved first and last residue. The D gene is left open where the match is weak. Clone size appears in some rows only: once, few, many, or a class for an expanded clone.

CDR3 protein: CASSLGSGYTF; CDR3 DNA: TGCGCCAGCAGCTTGGGTTCGGGCTACACCTTC; J gene: TRBJ1-2; V gene: TRBV5-1; clone size: -; D gene: -
CDR3 protein: CASSRLSLTVSYEQYF; CDR3 DNA: TGTGCCAGCAGCCGTTTGTCTCTTACGGTATCCTACGAGCAGTACTTC; J gene: TRBJ2-7; V gene: TRBV28; clone size: -; D gene: -
CDR3 protein: CASRQQGAHGYTF; CDR3 DNA: TGTGCCAGCAGACAACAGGGGGCTCACGGCTACACCTTC; J gene: TRBJ1-2; V gene: TRBV6-6; clone size: -; D gene: TRBD1
CDR3 protein: CASSLESLAGGDTQYF; CDR3 DNA: TGTGCCAGCAGCTTAGAATCGCTAGCGGGGGGAGATACGCAGTATTTT; J gene: TRBJ2-3; V gene: TRBV7-9; clone size: -; D gene: TRBD2
CDR3 protein: CASSARRAVDSYEQYF; CDR3 DNA: TGTGCCAGCAGCGCCCGGCGGGCAGTCGACTCCTACGAGCAGTACTTC; J gene: TRBJ2-7; V gene: TRBV7-9; clone size: -; D gene: -
CDR3 protein: CAIPDRFTGELFF; CDR3 DNA: TGTGCCATCCCGGACAGGTTCACCGGGGAGCTGTTTTTT; J gene: TRBJ2-2; V gene: TRBV11-3; clone size: -; D gene: TRBD1
CDR3 protein: CASSSTRTGQETQYF; CDR3 DNA: TGCGCCAGCAGCTCGACCCGGACTGGTCAAGAGACCCAGTACTTC; J gene: TRBJ2-5; V gene: TRBV4-1; clone size: once; D gene: -
CDR3 protein: CASSKGEGFNEQFF; CDR3 DNA: TGCGCCAGCAGCAAAGGGGAGGGTTTCAATGAGCAGTTCTTC; J gene: TRBJ2-1; V gene: TRBV5-1; clone size: -; D gene: TRBD2
CDR3 protein: CAWSSGQGRQPQHF; CDR3 DNA: TGTGCCTGGAGTTCCGGACAGGGCCGCCAGCCCCAGCATTTT; J gene: TRBJ1-5; V gene: TRBV30; clone size: -; D gene: TRBD1
CDR3 protein: CASSEKGGYEQYF; CDR3 DNA: TGTGCCAGCAGTGAAAAGGGAGGCTACGAGCAGTACTTC; J gene: TRBJ2-7; V gene: TRBV2; clone size: once; D gene: -
CDR3 protein: CASSDSYSGANVLTF; CDR3 DNA: TGTGCCAGCTCCGACAGCTACTCTGGGGCCAACGTCCTGACTTTC; J gene: TRBJ2-6; V gene: TRBV2; clone size: -; D gene: -
CDR3 protein: CSVRPGQGAHAGELFF; CDR3 DNA: TGCAGCGTGAGGCCAGGACAGGGGGCCCATGCCGGGGAGCTGTTTTTT; J gene: TRBJ2-2; V gene: TRBV29-1; clone size: -; D gene: TRBD1
CDR3 protein: CASSIIGLAGPDRRETQYF; CDR3 DNA: TGTGCCAGTAGTATAATTGGGCTAGCGGGACCGGACCGGAGAGAGACCCAGTACTTC; J gene: TRBJ2-5; V gene: TRBV19; clone size: -; D gene: TRBD2
CDR3 protein: CASSSDTSSYNEQFF; CDR3 DNA: TGTGCCAGCAGCTCGGACACCAGCTCCTACAATGAGCAGTTCTTC; J gene: TRBJ2-1; V gene: TRBV11-3; clone size: -; D gene: -
CDR3 protein: CASSLEGGRAAFF; CDR3 DNA: TGTGCCAGCAGCTTAGAAGGAGGCAGAGCGGCTTTCTTT; J gene: TRBJ1-1; V gene: TRBV7-9; clone size: -; D gene: -
CDR3 protein: CASRPGIPGANYGYTF; CDR3 DNA: TGCGCCAGCAGACCGGGGATTCCGGGTGCAAACTATGGCTACACCTTC; J gene: TRBJ1-2; V gene: TRBV5-1; clone size: few; D gene: -
CDR3 protein: CASRVGQAGNTIYF; CDR3 DNA: TGTGCCAGCAGGGTGGGACAGGCTGGAAACACCATATATTTT; J gene: TRBJ1-3; V gene: TRBV28; clone size: -; D gene: TRBD1
CDR3 protein: CATSIGPSSGNTIYF; CDR3 DNA: TGTGCCACTTCAATTGGGCCTTCCTCTGGAAACACCATATATTTT; J gene: TRBJ1-3; V gene: TRBV19; clone size: -; D gene: -
CDR3 protein: CASGLNGLAVQETQYF; CDR3 DNA: TGTGCCAGCGGCCTGAACGGGCTAGCGGTACAAGAGACCCAGTACTTC; J gene: TRBJ2-5; V gene: TRBV28; clone size: -; D gene: TRBD2
CDR3 protein: CASSLTIRRRTYTEAFF; CDR3 DNA: TGTGCCAGCTCACTCACGATTAGGAGGAGAACATACACTGAAGCTTTCTTT; J gene: TRBJ1-1; V gene: TRBV18; clone size: -; D gene: -
CDR3 protein: CASSWDRGTYEQYF; CDR3 DNA: TGTGCCAGCAGTTGGGACAGGGGGACCTACGAGCAGTACTTC; J gene: TRBJ2-7; V gene: TRBV27; clone size: -; D gene: TRBD1
CDR3 protein: CASSLGSSEQYF; CDR3 DNA: TGTGCCAGCAGCTTAGGGTCCAGCGAGCAGTACTTC; J gene: TRBJ2-7; V gene: TRBV11-2; clone size: once; D gene: -
CDR3 protein: CASSHFESEAFF; CDR3 DNA: TGTGCCAGCAGCCATTTTGAGTCTGAAGCTTTCTTT; J gene: TRBJ1-1; V gene: TRBV11-2; clone size: -; D gene: -
CDR3 protein: CASSDLPQTGTRNTEAFF; CDR3 DNA: TGTGCCAGCAGTGACTTGCCTCAAACAGGGACCAGGAACACTGAAGCTTTCTTT; J gene: TRBJ1-1; V gene: TRBV2; clone size: once; D gene: -
CDR3 protein: CASRTGRWETQYF; CDR3 DNA: TGTGCCAGCAGAACGGGGAGATGGGAGACCCAGTACTTC; J gene: TRBJ2-5; V gene: TRBV6-1; clone size: -; D gene: -
CDR3 protein: CAISEPTGGGTTQYF; CDR3 DNA: TGTGCCATCAGTGAGCCAACAGGGGGAGGCACGACCCAGTACTTC; J gene: TRBJ2-5; V gene: TRBV10-3; clone size: -; D gene: TRBD1
CDR3 protein: CASSPGTAGYGYTF; CDR3 DNA: TGTGCCAGCAGCCCTGGGACAGCGGGCTATGGCTACACCTTC; J gene: TRBJ1-2; V gene: TRBV5-5; clone size: -; D gene: TRBD1
CDR3 protein: CASSSNSGSHYGEQYF; CDR3 DNA: TGTGCCAGCAGTTCCAATAGCGGGAGCCACTACGGCGAGCAGTACTTC; J gene: TRBJ2-7; V gene: TRBV6-5; clone size: -; D gene: TRBD2
CDR3 protein: CASSYGRGQDTIYF; CDR3 DNA: TGTGCCAGCAGTTACGGCAGGGGGCAGGACACCATATATTTT; J gene: TRBJ1-3; V gene: TRBV6-5; clone size: -; D gene: TRBD1